This T cell receptor (beta chain) derives from a study of chemoradiotherapy in HPV16-positive cancers. The repertoire was sequenced with immunoSEQ multiplex PCR; TCRdb's copy has only in-frame clones and lacks some. The data contain 55,000 to 85,000 clones, roughly 90% of them singletons. CDR1 and CDR2 from the germline V gene are PRHDT and FYEKMQ (reference sequence). V was trimmed by 4 bases and J by 5 bases, leaving 9 bases between them. This CDR3 has 14 amino acids. Repertoires were sampled repeatedly during chemoradiotherapy. Sequenced here: blood, sampled from a patient who underwent chemoradiotherapy. The receptor was isolated from a human donor with HPV-associated anogenital cancer. The chain carries TRBV13 and TRBJ1-6; the D is unclear. CDR3 loop: CASSSHGNNSPLHF. The CDR3 DNA reads as TGTGCCAGCAGCTCCCATGGGAATAATTCACCCCTCCACTTT. The entire variable domain, with the rest obtained from reference TRBV13 and TRBJ1-6, is as follows: AAGVIQSPRHLIKEKRETATLKCYPIPRHDTVYWYQQGPGQDPQFLISFYEKMQSDKGSIPDRFSAQQFSDYHSELNMSSLELGDSALYFCASSSHGNNSPLHFGNGTRLTVT.